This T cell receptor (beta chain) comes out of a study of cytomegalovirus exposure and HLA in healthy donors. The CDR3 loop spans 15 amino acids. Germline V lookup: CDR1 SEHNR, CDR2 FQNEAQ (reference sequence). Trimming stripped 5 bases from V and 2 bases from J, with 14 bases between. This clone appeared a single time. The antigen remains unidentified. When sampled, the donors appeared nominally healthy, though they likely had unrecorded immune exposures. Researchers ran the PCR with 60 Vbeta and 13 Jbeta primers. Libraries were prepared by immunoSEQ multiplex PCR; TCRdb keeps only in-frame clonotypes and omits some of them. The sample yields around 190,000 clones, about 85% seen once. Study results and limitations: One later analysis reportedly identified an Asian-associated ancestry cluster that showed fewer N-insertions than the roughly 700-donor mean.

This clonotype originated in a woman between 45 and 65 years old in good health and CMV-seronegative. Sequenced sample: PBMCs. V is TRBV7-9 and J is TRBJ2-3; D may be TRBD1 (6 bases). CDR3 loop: CASSPQGPITDTQYF. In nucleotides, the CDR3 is TGTGCCAGCAGCCCACAGGGCCCGATCACAGATACGCAGTATTTT.